The T cell receptor beta chain under discussion was sequenced for a study of blood T cell repertoires in COVID-19. About the study: Acute-phase and convalescent COVID-19 samples originated in the United States, Italy and Spain. Sample material is recorded as cDNA or gDNA derived from T cells, B-cell-depleted T cells, or PBMCs.

The protocol was immunoSEQ multiplex PCR, while the TCRdb copy is restricted to in-frame clones and leaves out a portion. The data contain about 140,000 clones, approximately 81% of them seen just once; the ten biggest clones take up around 5.5%. Germline CDR1 and CDR2: SGHRS and YFSETQ. Trimming took 4 bases from V and 4 from J; bases not matched to a gene: 10. CDR3 length: 15 amino acids. This chain links TRBV5-1 with TRBJ1-1; 7 nucleotides agree with TRBD1. Input material: PBMCs or T cells enriched from blood (not recorded which). The receptor comes from a man aged 40-49 years with acute COVID-19. The DNA of the CDR3 is TGCGCCAGCAGCACGAATGCGGGACAGAGCACTGAAGCTTTCTTT. It yields the protein CASSTNAGQSTEAFF.